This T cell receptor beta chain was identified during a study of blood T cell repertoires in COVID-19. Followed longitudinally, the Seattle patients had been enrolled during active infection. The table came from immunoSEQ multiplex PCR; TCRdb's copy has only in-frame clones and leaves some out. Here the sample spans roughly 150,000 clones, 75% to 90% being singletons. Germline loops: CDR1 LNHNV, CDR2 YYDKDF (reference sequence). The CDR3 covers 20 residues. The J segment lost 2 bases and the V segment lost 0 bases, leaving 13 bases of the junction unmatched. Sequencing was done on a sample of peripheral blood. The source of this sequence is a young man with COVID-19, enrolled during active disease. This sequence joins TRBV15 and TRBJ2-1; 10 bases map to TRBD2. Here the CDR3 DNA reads TGTGCCACCAGCAGAGAGATGTTAACAGTGCTAGCGGGAGCCTACAATGAGCAGTTCTTC. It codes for CATSREMLTVLAGAYNEQFF.